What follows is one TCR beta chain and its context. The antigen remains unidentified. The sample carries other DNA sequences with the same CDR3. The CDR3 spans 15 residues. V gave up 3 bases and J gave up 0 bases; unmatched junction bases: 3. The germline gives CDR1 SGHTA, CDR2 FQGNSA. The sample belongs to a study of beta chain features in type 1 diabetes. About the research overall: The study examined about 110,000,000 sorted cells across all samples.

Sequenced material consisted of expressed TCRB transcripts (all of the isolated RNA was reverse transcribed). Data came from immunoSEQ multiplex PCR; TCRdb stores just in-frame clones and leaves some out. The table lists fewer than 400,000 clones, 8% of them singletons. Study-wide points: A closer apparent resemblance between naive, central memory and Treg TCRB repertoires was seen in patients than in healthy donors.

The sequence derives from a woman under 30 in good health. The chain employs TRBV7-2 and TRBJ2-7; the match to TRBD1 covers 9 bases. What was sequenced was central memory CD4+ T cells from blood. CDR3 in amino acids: CASSFWGQGSYEQYF. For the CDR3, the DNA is TGTGCCAGCAGCTTCTGGGGACAGGGCTCCTACGAGCAGTACTTC.